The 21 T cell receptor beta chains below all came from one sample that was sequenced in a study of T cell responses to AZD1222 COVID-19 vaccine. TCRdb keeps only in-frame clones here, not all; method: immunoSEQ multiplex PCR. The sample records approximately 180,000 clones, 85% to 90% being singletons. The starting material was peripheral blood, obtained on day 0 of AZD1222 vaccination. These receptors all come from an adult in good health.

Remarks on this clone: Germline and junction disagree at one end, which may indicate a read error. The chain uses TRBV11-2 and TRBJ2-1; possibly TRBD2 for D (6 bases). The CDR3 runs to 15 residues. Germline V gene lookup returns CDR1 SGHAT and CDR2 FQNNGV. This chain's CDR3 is CANSTSSPWFDEQFF. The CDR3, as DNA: TGTGCCAACAGCACTAGCTCGCCCTGGTTCGATGAGCAGTTCTTC.

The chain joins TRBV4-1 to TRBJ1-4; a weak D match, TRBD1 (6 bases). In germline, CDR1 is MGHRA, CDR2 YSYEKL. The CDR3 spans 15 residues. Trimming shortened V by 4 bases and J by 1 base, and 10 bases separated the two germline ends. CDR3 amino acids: CASSPTGRTNEKLFF. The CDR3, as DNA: TGCGCCAGCAGCCCGACAGGCCGAACTAATGAAAAACTGTTTTTT.

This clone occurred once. This CDR3 reads CATSDRTGYTDTQYF. DNA for the CDR3: TGTGCCACCAGTGACCGTACAGGATACACAGATACGCAGTATTTT. J is TRBJ2-3 and V is TRBV24-1, with a weak D call TRBD1 (5 bases). Germline CDR1 and CDR2: KGHDR and SFDVKD. There are 15 residues in the CDR3. V lost 4 bases, J lost 2 bases, and 12 bases lay in between.

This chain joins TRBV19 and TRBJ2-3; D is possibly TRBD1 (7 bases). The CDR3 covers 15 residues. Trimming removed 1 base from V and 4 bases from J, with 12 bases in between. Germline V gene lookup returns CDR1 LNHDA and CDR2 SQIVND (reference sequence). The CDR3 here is CASSIAQGRSDTQYF. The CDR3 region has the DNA TGTGCCAGTAGTATAGCACAGGGGAGGTCAGATACGCAGTATTTT.

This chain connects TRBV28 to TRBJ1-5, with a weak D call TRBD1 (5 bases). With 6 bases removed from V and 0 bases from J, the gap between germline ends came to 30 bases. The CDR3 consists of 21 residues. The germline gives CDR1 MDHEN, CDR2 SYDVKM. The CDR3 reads CASRPTGSTGTINYSNQPQHF. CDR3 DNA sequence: TGTGCCAGCAGACCTACAGGTTCCACCGGGACCATTAATTATAGCAATCAGCCCCAGCATTTT.

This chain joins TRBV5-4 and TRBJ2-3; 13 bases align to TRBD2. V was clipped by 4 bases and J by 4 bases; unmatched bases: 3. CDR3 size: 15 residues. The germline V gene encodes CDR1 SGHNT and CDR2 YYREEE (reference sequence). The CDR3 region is CASSPGLAGADTQYF. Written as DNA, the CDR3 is TGTGCCAGCAGCCCCGGACTAGCGGGAGCAGATACGCAGTATTTT.

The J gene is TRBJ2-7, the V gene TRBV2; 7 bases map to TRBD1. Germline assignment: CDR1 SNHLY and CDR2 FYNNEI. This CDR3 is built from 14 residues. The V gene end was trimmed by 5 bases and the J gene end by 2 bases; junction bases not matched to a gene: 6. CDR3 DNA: TGTGCCAGCAGTAAGAAGACAGGGCCCTACGAGCAGTACTTC. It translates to CASSKKTGPYEQYF.

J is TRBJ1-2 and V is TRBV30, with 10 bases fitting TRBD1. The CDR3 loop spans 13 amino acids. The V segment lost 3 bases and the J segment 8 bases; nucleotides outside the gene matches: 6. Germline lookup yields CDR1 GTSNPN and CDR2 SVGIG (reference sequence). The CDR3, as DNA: TGTGCCTGGAGCGATGGGACAGGGGCCGGCTACACCTTC. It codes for CAWSDGTGAGYTF.

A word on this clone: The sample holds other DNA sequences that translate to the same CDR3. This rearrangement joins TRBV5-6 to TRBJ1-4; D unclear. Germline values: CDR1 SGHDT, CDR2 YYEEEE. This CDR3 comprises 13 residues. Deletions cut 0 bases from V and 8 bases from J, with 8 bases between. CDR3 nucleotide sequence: TGTGCCAGCAGCTTGGTATCGGGAGAAAAACTGTTTTTT. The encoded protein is CASSLVSGEKLFF.

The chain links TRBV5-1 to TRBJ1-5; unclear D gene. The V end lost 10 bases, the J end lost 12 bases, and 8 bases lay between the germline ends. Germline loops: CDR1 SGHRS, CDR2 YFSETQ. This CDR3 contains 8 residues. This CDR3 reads CARVCQHF. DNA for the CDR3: TGCGCCCGGGTCTGCCAGCATTTT.

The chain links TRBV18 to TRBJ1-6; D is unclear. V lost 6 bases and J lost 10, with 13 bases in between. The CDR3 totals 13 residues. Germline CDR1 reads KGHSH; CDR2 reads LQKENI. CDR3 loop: CASSDLAGSPLHF. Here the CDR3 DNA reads TGTGCCAGCTCGGACCTTGCGGGGTCACCCCTCCACTTT. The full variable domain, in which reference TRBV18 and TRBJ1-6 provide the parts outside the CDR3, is NAGVMQNPRHLVRRRGQEARLRCSPMKGHSHVYWYRQLPEEGLKFMVYLQKENIIDESGMPKERFSAEFPKEGPSILRIQQVVRGDSAAYFCASSDLAGSPLHFGNGTRLTVT.

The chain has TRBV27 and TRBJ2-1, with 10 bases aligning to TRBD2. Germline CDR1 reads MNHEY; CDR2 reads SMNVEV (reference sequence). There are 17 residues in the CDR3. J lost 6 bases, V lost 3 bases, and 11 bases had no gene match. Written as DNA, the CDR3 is TGTGCCAGCAGTTTCCTCCTTCGAGCGGGAGGGGGCAATGAGCAGTTCTTC. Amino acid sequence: CASSFLLRAGGGNEQFF.

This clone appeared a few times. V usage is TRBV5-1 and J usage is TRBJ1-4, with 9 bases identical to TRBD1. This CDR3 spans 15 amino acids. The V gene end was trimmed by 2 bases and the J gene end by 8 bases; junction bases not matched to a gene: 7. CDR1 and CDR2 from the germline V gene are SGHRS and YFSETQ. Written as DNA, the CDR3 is TGCGCCAGCAGCTTACAGGGGGCGCTGGGAGAAAAACTGTTTTTT. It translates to CASSLQGALGEKLFF. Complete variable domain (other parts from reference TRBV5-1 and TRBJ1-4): KAGVTQTPRYLIKTRGQQVTLSCSPISGHRSVSWYQQTPGQGLQFLFEYFSETQRNKGNFPGRFSGRQFSNSRSEMNVSTLELGDSALYLCASSLQGALGEKLFFGSGTQLSVL.

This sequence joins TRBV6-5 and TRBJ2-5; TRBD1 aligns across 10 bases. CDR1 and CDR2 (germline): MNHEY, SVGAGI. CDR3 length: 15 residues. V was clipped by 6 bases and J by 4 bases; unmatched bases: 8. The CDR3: CASSHGQGVVETQYF. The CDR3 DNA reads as TGTGCCAGCAGCCATGGACAGGGGGTAGTAGAGACCCAGTACTTC.

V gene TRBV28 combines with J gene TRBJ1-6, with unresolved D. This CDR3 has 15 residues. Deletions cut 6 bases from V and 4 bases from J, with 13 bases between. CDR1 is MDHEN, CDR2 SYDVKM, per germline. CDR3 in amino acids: CASSQSWGYNSPLHF. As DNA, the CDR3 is TGTGCCAGCAGCCAATCATGGGGTTATAATTCACCCCTCCACTTT.

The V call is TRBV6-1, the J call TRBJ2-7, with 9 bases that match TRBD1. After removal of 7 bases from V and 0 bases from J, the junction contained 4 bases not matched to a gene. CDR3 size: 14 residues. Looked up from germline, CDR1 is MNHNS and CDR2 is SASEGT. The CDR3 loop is CASNRGQNSYEQYF. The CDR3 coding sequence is TGTGCCAGCAACAGGGGGCAGAACTCCTACGAGCAGTACTTC.

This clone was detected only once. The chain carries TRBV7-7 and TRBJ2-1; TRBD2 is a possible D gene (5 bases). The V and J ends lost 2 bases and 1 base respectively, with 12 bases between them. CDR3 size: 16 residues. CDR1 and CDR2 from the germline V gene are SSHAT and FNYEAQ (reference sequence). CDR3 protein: CASSLKAAASYNEQFF. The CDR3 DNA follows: TGTGCCAGCAGCTTAAAAGCGGCTGCTTCCTACAATGAGCAGTTCTTC.

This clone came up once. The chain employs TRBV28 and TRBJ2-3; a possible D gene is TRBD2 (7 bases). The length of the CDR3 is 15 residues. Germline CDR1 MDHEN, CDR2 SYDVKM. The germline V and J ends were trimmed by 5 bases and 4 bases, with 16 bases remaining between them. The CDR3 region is CASSHLAGAADTQYF. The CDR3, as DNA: TGTGCCAGCAGTCACCTTGCGGGGGCGGCAGATACGCAGTATTTT.

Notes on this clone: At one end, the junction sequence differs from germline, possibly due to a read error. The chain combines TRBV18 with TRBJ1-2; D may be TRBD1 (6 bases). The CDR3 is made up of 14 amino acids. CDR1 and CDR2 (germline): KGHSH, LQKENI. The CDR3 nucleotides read TGTGCCAGCTCACCACCGGGTGGCGGGGGGCAAGGAGCCTTC. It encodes CASSPPGGGGQGAF.

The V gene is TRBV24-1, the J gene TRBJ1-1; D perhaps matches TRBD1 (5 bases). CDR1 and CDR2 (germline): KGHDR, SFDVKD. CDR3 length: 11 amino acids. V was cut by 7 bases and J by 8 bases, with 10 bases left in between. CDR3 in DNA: TGTGCCACCAGGCGGGGGGAGGAAGCTTTCTTT. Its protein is CATRRGEEAFF.

Here the CDR3 reads CASSLRASGQETQYF. The DNA for the CDR3 is TGCGCCAGCAGCTTGCGGGCTAGCGGGCAAGAGACCCAGTACTTC. V is TRBV5-1 and J is TRBJ2-5; 8 bases map to TRBD2. The trim removed 1 base at V and 2 bases at J, leaving 4 bases unmatched. Looked up from germline, CDR1 is SGHRS and CDR2 is YFSETQ. The CDR3 runs to 15 residues.